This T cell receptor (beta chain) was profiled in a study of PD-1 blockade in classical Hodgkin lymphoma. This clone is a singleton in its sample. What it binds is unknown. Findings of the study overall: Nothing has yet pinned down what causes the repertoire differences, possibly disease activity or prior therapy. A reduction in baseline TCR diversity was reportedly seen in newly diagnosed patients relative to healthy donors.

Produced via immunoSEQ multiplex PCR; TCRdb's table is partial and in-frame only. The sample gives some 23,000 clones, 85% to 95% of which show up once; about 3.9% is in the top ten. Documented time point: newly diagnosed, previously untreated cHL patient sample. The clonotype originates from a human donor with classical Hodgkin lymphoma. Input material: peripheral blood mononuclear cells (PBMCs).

The CDR3 spells CAWSVGLGGREQYF. DNA for the CDR3: TGTGCCTGGAGTGTAGGGTTGGGGGGGAGAGAGCAGTACTTC. V usage is TRBV30 and J usage is TRBJ2-7; 7 bases are shared with TRBD2. The ends lost 0 bases at V and 7 bases at J; junction bases unmatched: 9. The CDR3 extends over 14 amino acids. Germline V gene sequence: CDR1 GTSNPN, CDR2 SVGIG (reference sequence).